The 27 T cell receptor beta chains below come from one sample, sequenced in a study of CD8 T cells in Susac syndrome. RNA was extracted with the RNeasy kit, and a quantity of 0.5 to 1 ug was reverse transcribed using random hexamers. TCRdb passed the immunoSEQ multiplex PCR reads through MiXCR, listing each CDR3 protein once. Among over 200,000 distinct CDR3 sequences listed, 85% to 95% were seen once. The material sequenced was CD4+ T cells from PBMCs. The receptor set was obtained from a human donor with multiple sclerosis.

The CDR3 nucleotides read TGTGCCAGCAGTTTGTTCCCCTCGGGGGATGGCTACACCTTC. As protein: CASSLFPSGDGYTF. The chain combines TRBV27 with TRBJ1-2, with D maybe TRBD1 (5 bases). Germline V gives CDR1 MNHEY, CDR2 SMNVEV (reference sequence). Trimming took off 3 bases at V and 6 bases at J, with 14 bases between the two ends. This CDR3 is built from 14 residues.

This sequence joins TRBV30 and TRBJ2-1; 15 bases are a match to TRBD2. The germline CDR1 and CDR2 sequences are GTSNPN and SVGIG (reference sequence). This CDR3 comprises 17 residues. V trimming: 1 base; J trimming: 9 bases; junction bases outside the gene matches: 10. The CDR3 region has the DNA TGTGCCTGGAGTGCCGGGCGGACTAGCGGGGGGGCCACTGAGCAGTTCTTC. Translating it yields CAWSAGRTSGGATEQFF.

This sequence joins TRBV4-2 and TRBJ1-5; D is possibly TRBD1 (5 bases). Germline assignment: CDR1 LGHNA and CDR2 YNFKEQ. The CDR3 loop spans 15 amino acids. V lost 4 bases, J lost 5 bases, and 15 bases lay in between. CDR3 bases: TGTGCCAGCAGCCGGAGGCAGGGAAAGGATCAGCCCCAGCATTTT. It is translated as CASSRRQGKDQPQHF.

The V and J genes are TRBV15 and TRBJ2-5; no clear D. CDR1 is LNHNV, CDR2 YYDKDF, per germline (reference sequence). V was cut by 0 bases and J by 1 base, with 6 bases left in between. The CDR3 extends over 14 amino acids. The CDR3 protein is CATSRERFQETQYF. The CDR3 nucleotides are TGTGCCACCAGCAGAGAGCGGTTCCAAGAGACCCAGTACTTC.

This chain joins TRBV6-5 and TRBJ2-7, with D maybe TRBD2 (5 bases). The V end was cut by 6 bases, the J end by 2 bases, with 11 bases between. The CDR3 is made up of 13 amino acids. Germline CDR1 and CDR2: MNHEY and SVGAGI. The CDR3 here is CASRRVNPYEQYF. As DNA, the CDR3 is TGTGCCAGCAGGAGGGTAAACCCCTACGAGCAGTACTTC.

The chain has TRBV30 and TRBJ2-4; no firm D call. The V end was cut by 2 bases, the J end by 8 bases, with 10 bases between. Germline loops: CDR1 GTSNPN, CDR2 SVGIG (reference sequence). The CDR3 contains 12 residues. CDR3 sequence: CAWSPGSDIQYF. Here the CDR3 DNA reads TGTGCCTGGAGTCCGGGTTCGGACATTCAGTACTTC. Full variable domain (remainder filled in from reference TRBV30 and TRBJ2-4): SQTIHQWPATLVQPVGSPLSLECTVEGTSNPNLYWYRQAAGRGLQLLFYSVGIGQISSEVPQNLSASRPQDRQFILSSKKLLLSDSGFYLCAWSPGSDIQYFGAGTRLSVL.

V is TRBV6-5 and J is TRBJ2-7, with D possibly being TRBD1 (6 bases). This CDR3 contains 12 residues. V lost 5 bases, J lost 5 bases, and 10 bases lay in between. The germline gives CDR1 MNHEY, CDR2 SVGAGI. CDR3 nucleotide sequence: TGTGCCAGCAGTGACAGGTTTGACGAGCAGTACTTC. This codes for CASSDRFDEQYF.

The chain employs TRBV20-1 and TRBJ2-1; perhaps TRBD2 as D (6 bases). The CDR3 consists of 15 residues. Germline-derived CDR1 and CDR2 are DFQATT and SNEGSKA (reference sequence). V lost 1 base to trimming and J lost 1 base, with 11 bases between them. The CDR3 DNA sequence: TGCAGTGCTAGAGGTGGAGGAGGGTCCTACAATGAGCAGTTCTTC. The encoded protein is CSARGGGGSYNEQFF.

This chain uses TRBV3-1 with TRBJ2-7, with 9 bases fitting TRBD1. The CDR3 is 16 amino acids. From germline, CDR1 is LGHDT and CDR2 YNNKEL (reference sequence). V lost 3 bases to trimming and J lost 3 bases; unmatched junction nucleotides: 9. This CDR3 is CASSQGQGAGIYEQYF. CDR3 DNA sequence: TGTGCCAGCAGCCAGGGACAGGGAGCAGGTATCTACGAGCAGTACTTC.

This chain uses TRBV30 with TRBJ1-1, with 9 bases aligning to TRBD1. The V and J ends lost 4 bases and 4 bases, in that order; junction bases with no gene match: 10. The length of the CDR3 is 15 residues. In germline, CDR1 is GTSNPN, CDR2 SVGIG (reference sequence). The CDR3 nucleotides are TGTGCCTGGATATCCCACAGGGGGCTTGGCACTGAAGCTTTCTTT. Translation gives CAWISHRGLGTEAFF.

The V call is TRBV30, the J call TRBJ1-6; tentative D call: TRBD1 (5 bases). CDR1 is GTSNPN, CDR2 SVGIG, per germline (reference sequence). The CDR3 contains 14 residues. The ends were cut back, 1 base at V and 17 bases at J, with 21 bases in the middle. The DNA for the CDR3 is TGTGCCTGGAGTGGCGGGACGGCTTTTGATCCGGTCCACTTT. Its translation is CAWSGGTAFDPVHF.

This clonotype showed up just once. This chain uses TRBV3-1 with TRBJ2-1, with 8 positions matching TRBD2. CDR3 length equals 14 residues. The germline CDR1 and CDR2 sequences are LGHDT and YNNKEL (reference sequence). J gave up 5 bases and V 10 bases, and 10 bases lay outside the gene matches. The DNA of the CDR3 is TGTGCCACTACGTCGACTAGCGAGAACAATGAGCAGTTCTTC. Translating gives CATTSTSENNEQFF.

The genes are TRBV7-9 and TRBJ2-1; TRBD1 matches 8 bases. The junction had 11 bases not matched to a gene; V was cut back by 5 bases and J by 8 bases. CDR3 length equals 15 residues. CDR1 is SEHNR, CDR2 FQNEAQ, per germline (reference sequence). The CDR3 bases are TGTGCCAGCAGCCCGGGACAGGTTTTTATGGATGAGCAGTTCTTC. Translating it yields CASSPGQVFMDEQFF.

This chain connects TRBV29-1 to TRBJ2-2, with D possibly TRBD2 on 5 matching bases. The CDR3 is 12 residues long. Trimming took off 6 bases at V and 1 base at J, with 6 bases between the two ends. The germline V gene encodes CDR1 SQVTM and CDR2 ANQGSEA. CDR3 region: CSVGLNTGELFF. In DNA form, the CDR3 reads TGCAGCGTAGGACTGAACACCGGGGAGCTGTTTTTT.

The rearrangement uses TRBV20-1 and TRBJ2-1; 12 bases fit TRBD2. Germline CDR1 reads DFQATT; CDR2 reads SNEGSKA (reference sequence). The junction had 2 bases not matched to a gene; V was cut back by 6 bases and J by 2 bases. The CDR3 covers 14 residues. CDR3 DNA: TGCAGTGCCCCTAGCGGGGGGGCCTACAATGAGCAGTTCTTC. The encoded protein is CSAPSGGAYNEQFF.

V gene TRBV29-1 combines with J gene TRBJ1-1; D unresolved. The V and J ends lost 4 bases and 4 bases respectively, with 16 bases between them. CDR1 is SQVTM, CDR2 ANQGSEA, per germline. The CDR3 totals 14 residues. The CDR3 nucleotides read TGCAGCGTTGCCAGCGGGTATATGGGCACTGAAGCTTTCTTT. It yields the protein CSVASGYMGTEAFF.

The chain couples TRBV29-1 to TRBJ2-1, with D tentatively TRBD1 or TRBD2 (5 bases each). This CDR3 comprises 12 residues. Trimming took off 2 bases at V and 8 bases at J, with 10 bases between the two ends. Looked up from germline, CDR1 is SQVTM and CDR2 is ANQGSEA. DNA of the CDR3: TGCAGCGTTGAATGGGGGAGCGATGAGCAGTTCTTC. Protein sequence: CSVEWGSDEQFF.

This chain connects TRBV7-3 to TRBJ2-4; 10 bases align to TRBD1. Trimming cost V 4 bases and J 8 bases; bases outside gene matches: 8. Germline V gene lookup returns CDR1 SGHTA and CDR2 FQGTGA. This CDR3 region has 15 residues. The DNA of the CDR3 is TGTGCCAGCAGCTGGGGGACAGGGGTAGATGACATTCAGTACTTC. As protein: CASSWGTGVDDIQYF.

The chain recombines TRBV6-6 with TRBJ1-2; possible D gene TRBD1, 6 bases. In germline, CDR1 is MNHNY, CDR2 SVGAGI (reference sequence). Trimming stripped 10 bases from V and 4 bases from J, with 16 bases between. This CDR3 contains 13 residues. The CDR3 DNA reads as TGTGCCATCCAACAGGGAGAAGGCTATGGCTACACCTTC. It translates to CAIQQGEGYGYTF.

The J gene is TRBJ2-3, the V gene TRBV15; D possibly corresponds to TRBD2 (6 bases). This CDR3 spans 14 amino acids. Trimming took 6 bases from V and 3 from J, leaving 13 bases between them. Germline V gene sequence: CDR1 LNHNV, CDR2 YYDKDF (reference sequence). CDR3 DNA: TGTGCCACCAGTAAAGCGGGCATAACAGATACGCAGTATTTT. Protein: CATSKAGITDTQYF.

The chain employs TRBV7-9 and TRBJ2-7; possible D gene TRBD2, 5 bases. Per germline, CDR1 SEHNR and CDR2 FQNEAQ (reference sequence). The CDR3 sequence is 13 residues long. The V end lost 2 bases, the J end lost 5 bases, and 10 bases lay between the germline ends. The CDR3 loop reads CASSLPLGDEQYV. CDR3 DNA sequence: TGTGCCAGCAGCTTACCCCTCGGGGACGAGCAGTACGTC.

A remark on this clonotype: At one of its ends the junction is not consistent with the germline gene, which may arise from a read error. The chain joins TRBV3-1 to TRBJ2-5; 8 bases align to TRBD2. This CDR3 comprises 15 residues. Germline values: CDR1 LGHDT, CDR2 YNNKEL (reference sequence). This CDR3 is CAGSQVTGGQETQYF. Here the CDR3 DNA reads TGTGCCGGCAGCCAAGTTACGGGGGGGCAAGAGACCCAGTACTTC.

The chain couples TRBV6-2 or TRBV6-3 to TRBJ1-2; D unclear. CDR1 and CDR2 (germline): MNHEY, SVGEGT. Trimming shortened V by 8 bases and J by 8 bases, and 9 bases separated the two germline ends. CDR3 size: 10 residues. Here the CDR3 DNA reads TGTGCCAGCCGGTCCTTGGGCTACACCTTC. Protein sequence: CASRSLGYTF.

This sequence joins TRBV4-1 and TRBJ2-3; 11 nucleotides match TRBD2. Germline V CDR1 and CDR2: MGHRA, YSYEKL. The CDR3 covers 16 residues. Unmatched junction bases numbered 9, after V lost 1 base and J lost 9 bases. The CDR3 is CASSQVVAGGPRTQYF. As DNA, the CDR3 is TGCGCCAGCAGCCAAGTGGTAGCGGGGGGGCCGCGCACGCAGTATTTT.

The V and J genes are TRBV20-1 and TRBJ1-5; no clear D gene. V was shortened by 0 bases and J by 5 bases, with 8 bases between the two germline ends. Germline V gene lookup returns CDR1 DFQATT and CDR2 SNEGSKA (reference sequence). The CDR3 totals 13 residues. Here the CDR3 DNA reads TGCAGTGCTAGAGATCAGCGGGATCAGCCCCAGCATTTT. Its translation: CSARDQRDQPQHF.

In DNA, the CDR3 is TGCAGCGTTTGGGGGGGACAGAAGACTAGCACAGATACGCAGTATTTT. Protein product: CSVWGGQKTSTDTQYF. J is TRBJ2-3 and V is TRBV29-1; TRBD1 or TRBD2 may be the D gene (7 bases each). V was clipped by 5 bases and J by 0 bases, with 18 bases between them. Germline values: CDR1 SQVTM, CDR2 ANQGSEA. CDR3 size: 16 residues.

V is TRBV20-1 and J is TRBJ1-4, with D unresolved. CDR1 and CDR2 from the germline V gene are DFQATT and SNEGSKA (reference sequence). This CDR3 is built from 13 residues. Trimming took 5 bases from V and 5 from J, leaving 12 bases between them. Written as DNA, the CDR3 is TGCAGTGCTCCGCGGTCGGAAAATGAAAAACTGTTTTTT. Protein product: CSAPRSENEKLFF.